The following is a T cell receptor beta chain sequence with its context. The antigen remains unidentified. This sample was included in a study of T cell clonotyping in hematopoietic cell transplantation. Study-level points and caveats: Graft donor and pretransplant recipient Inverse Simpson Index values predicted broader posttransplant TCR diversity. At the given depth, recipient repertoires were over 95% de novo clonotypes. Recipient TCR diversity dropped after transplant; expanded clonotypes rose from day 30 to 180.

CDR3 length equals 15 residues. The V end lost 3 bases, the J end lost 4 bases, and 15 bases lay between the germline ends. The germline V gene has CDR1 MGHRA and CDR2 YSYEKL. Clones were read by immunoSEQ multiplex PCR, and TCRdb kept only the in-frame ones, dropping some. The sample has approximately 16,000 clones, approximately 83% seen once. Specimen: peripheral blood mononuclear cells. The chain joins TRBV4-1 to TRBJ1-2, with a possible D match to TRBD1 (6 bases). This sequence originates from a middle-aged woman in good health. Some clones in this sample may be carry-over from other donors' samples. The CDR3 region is CASSQIGQSAYGYTF. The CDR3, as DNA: TGCGCCAGCAGCCAGATCGGACAGTCCGCCTATGGCTACACCTTC.